This TCR beta chain originates from a study of cytomegalovirus exposure and HLA in healthy donors. Study-level findings and limits: Donors belonging to an Asian-associated ancestry cluster reportedly showed fewer N-insertions in productive TCRs than the approximately 640-donor mean, according to what a later analysis found. A missense variant in DCLRE1C was later tied to TCR beta V- and J-gene trimming.

PCR amplification relied on 60 Vbeta primers (plus 13 Jbeta primers). Repertoires were generated with immunoSEQ multiplex PCR, while TCRdb's copy carries only in-frame clones and drops some. The top ten hold approximately 2.3% of the sample, which has about 170,000 clones, approximately 84% seen once. With V trimmed by 5 bases and J by 9 bases, 5 bases remained unmatched. Germline assignment: CDR1 SGHTA and CDR2 FQGNSA. This CDR3 is 14 amino acids long. Turning to this clone: Antigen unknown.

The sequencing sample was made of PBMCs. This clonotype was sampled from a man aged 18-30 years in good health and CMV-seropositive. The chain couples TRBV7-2 to TRBJ2-1, with 12 nucleotides matching TRBD2. CDR3 coding DNA: TGTGCCAGCAGCATCGGACTAGCGGGGACTGAGCAGTTCTTC. It codes for CASSIGLAGTEQFF. Together with reference TRBV7-2 and TRBJ2-1, the CDR3 gives the full variable domain: GAGVSQSPSNKVTEKGKDVELRCDPISGHTALYWYRQSLGQGLEFLIYFQGNSAPDKSGLPSDRFSAERTGGSVSTLTIQRTQQEDSAVYLCASSIGLAGTEQFFGPGTRLTVL.